The T cell receptor beta chain under discussion was sequenced for a study of response to subunit inactivated influenza vaccine. Study findings and constraints: A suggestion made by the authors is that each seasonal influenza vaccination recruits few new T cells.

CDR3 length: 16 residues. Germline V gene sequence: CDR1 DFQATT, CDR2 SNEGSKA (reference sequence). With 3 bases clipped from V and 5 bases from J, the junction kept 13 bases outside the gene matches. TCRdb analysed the RT-PCR reads with MiXCR anew, one entry per CDR3 protein. In the table there are over 400,000 distinct CDR3 sequences, 13% of which are singletons. With regard to this clonotype: The antigen remains undetermined.

The J gene is TRBJ2-3, the V gene TRBV20-1, with 8 bases matching TRBD2. The TCR sequence derives from a man aged 45-65 years who received an inactivated influenza vaccine. Here the sequenced sample was PBMCs from blood, taken roughly 46 days after vaccination. CDR3 nucleotide sequence: TGCAGTGCTAGGACCCGGGTAGCGGGAAGAGTAGATACGCAGTATTTT. Its translation is CSARTRVAGRVDTQYF.